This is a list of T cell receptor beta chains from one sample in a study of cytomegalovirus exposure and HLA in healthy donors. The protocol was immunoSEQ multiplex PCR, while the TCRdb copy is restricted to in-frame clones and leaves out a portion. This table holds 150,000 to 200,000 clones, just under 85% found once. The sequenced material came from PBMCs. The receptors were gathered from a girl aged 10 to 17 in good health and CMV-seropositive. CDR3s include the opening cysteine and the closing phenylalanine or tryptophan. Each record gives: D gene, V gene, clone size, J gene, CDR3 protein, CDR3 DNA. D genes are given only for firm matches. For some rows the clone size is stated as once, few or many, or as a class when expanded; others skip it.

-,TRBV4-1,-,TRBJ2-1,CASSQDGVEGVYNEQFF,TGCGCCAGCAGCCAAGATGGCGTGGAGGGAGTCTACAATGAGCAGTTCTTC
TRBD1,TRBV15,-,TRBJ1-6,CATSTRTGDGSPLHF,TGTGCCACCAGCACACGGACAGGGGATGGTTCACCCCTCCACTTT
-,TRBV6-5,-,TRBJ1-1,CASNDYRDTEAFF,TGTGCCAGCAACGATTACAGAGACACTGAAGCTTTCTTT
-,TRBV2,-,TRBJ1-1,CASSEAGWERGTEAFF,TGTGCCAGCAGTGAAGCAGGGTGGGAGAGAGGCACTGAAGCTTTCTTT
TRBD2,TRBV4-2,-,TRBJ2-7,CASSQFLAGDSTYEQYF,TGTGCCAGCAGCCAATTTCTAGCGGGGGATTCCACCTACGAGCAGTACTTC
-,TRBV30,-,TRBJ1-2,CAWSDLQAGVIGYTF,TGTGCCTGGAGTGACCTGCAGGCAGGGGTTATTGGCTACACCTTC
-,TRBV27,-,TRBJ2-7,CASSLYGRGHEQYF,TGTGCCAGCAGTTTATATGGTAGGGGCCACGAGCAGTACTTC
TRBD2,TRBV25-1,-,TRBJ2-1,CASSDSGLAANEQFF,TGTGCCAGCAGTGATTCGGGACTAGCTGCTAATGAGCAGTTCTTC
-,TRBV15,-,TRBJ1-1,CATSRGHMNTEAFF,TGTGCCACCAGCAGAGGACACATGAACACTGAAGCTTTCTTT
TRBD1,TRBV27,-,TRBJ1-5,CASSSYGTGVSQPQHF,TGTGCCAGCAGTTCGTACGGGACAGGGGTTAGTCAGCCCCAGCATTTT
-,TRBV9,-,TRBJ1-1,CASSTTGNTEAFF,TGTGCCAGCAGCACGACAGGGAACACTGAAGCTTTCTTT
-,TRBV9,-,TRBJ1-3,CASSRLGTESSGNTIYF,TGTGCCAGCAGCAGGTTAGGGACTGAAAGCTCTGGAAACACCATATATTTT
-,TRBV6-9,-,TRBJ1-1,CASSLRTEHRMNTEAFF,TGTGCCAGCAGTTTAAGGACAGAGCATCGCATGAACACTGAAGCTTTCTTT
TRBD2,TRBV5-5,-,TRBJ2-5,CASSLGGGPYQETQYF,TGTGCCAGCAGCCTCGGGGGGGGTCCGTACCAAGAGACCCAGTACTTC
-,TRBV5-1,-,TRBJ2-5,CASSFLGTSIQETQYF,TGCGCCAGCAGCTTCCTGGGGACTTCCATTCAAGAGACCCAGTACTTC
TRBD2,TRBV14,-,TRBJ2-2,CASSLTYGLAGATGELFF,TGTGCCAGCAGCCTGACATATGGACTAGCGGGAGCCACCGGGGAGCTGTTTTTT
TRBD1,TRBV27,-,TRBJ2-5,CASRKTGPETQYF,TGTGCCAGCAGGAAGACAGGGCCAGAGACCCAGTACTTC
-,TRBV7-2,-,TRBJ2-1,CASSFGREFF,TGTGCCAGCAGCTTCGGTCGCGAGTTCTTC
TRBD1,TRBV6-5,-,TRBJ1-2,CASSYQGQGNGYTF,TGTGCCAGCAGTTACCAGGGACAGGGCAATGGCTACACCTTC
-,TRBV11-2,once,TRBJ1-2,CASSFYQGSYTF,TGTGCCAGCAGCTTTTACCAGGGGAGCTACACCTTC
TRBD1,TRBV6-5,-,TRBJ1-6,CASRGGQGLHF,TGTGCCAGCAGGGGCGGACAGGGCCTCCACTTT
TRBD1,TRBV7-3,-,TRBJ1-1,CASSLMRQGAGTEAFF,TGTGCCAGCAGCTTAATGCGACAGGGGGCAGGCACTGAAGCTTTCTTT
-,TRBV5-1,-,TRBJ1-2,CASSQDSANYGYTF,TGCGCCAGCAGCCAGGACAGTGCTAACTATGGCTACACCTTC
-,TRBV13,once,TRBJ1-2,CASSLGSSVNYGYTF,TGTGCCAGCAGCTTAGGTTCGTCAGTTAACTATGGCTACACCTTC
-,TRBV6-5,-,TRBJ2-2,CASRSSGSNTGELFF,TGTGCCAGCAGAAGTAGCGGTTCGAACACCGGGGAGCTGTTTTTT
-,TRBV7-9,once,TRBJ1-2,CASSFSYGASNYGYTF,TGTGCCAGCAGCTTCTCATATGGGGCGAGTAACTATGGCTACACCTTC
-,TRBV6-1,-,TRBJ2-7,CAGARGHTYEQYF,TGTGCCGGGGCTAGGGGCCATACCTACGAGCAGTACTTC
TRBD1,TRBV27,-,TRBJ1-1,CASSLNRGGNTEAFF,TGTGCCAGCAGTCTTAACAGGGGTGGGAACACTGAAGCTTTCTTT
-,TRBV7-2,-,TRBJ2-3,CASSRDSAADTQYF,TGTGCCAGCAGCCGGGACTCAGCCGCAGATACGCAGTATTTT
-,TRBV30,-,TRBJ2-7,CAWSRRGHEQYF,TGTGCCTGGAGCAGGAGGGGGCATGAGCAGTACTTC
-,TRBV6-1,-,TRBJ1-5,CASKGVGNQPQHF,TGTGCCAGCAAGGGGGTGGGCAATCAGCCCCAGCATTTT
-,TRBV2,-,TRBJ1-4,CASRGSDSGKLFF,TGTGCCAGCAGGGGATCGGACAGTGGAAAACTGTTTTTT
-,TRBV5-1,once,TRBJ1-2,CASSEGIMRGYTF,TGCGCCAGCAGTGAGGGTATCATGCGAGGCTACACCTTC
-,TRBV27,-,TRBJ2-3,CASSLVAITDTQYF,TGTGCCAGCAGTTTAGTAGCTATCACAGATACGCAGTATTTT
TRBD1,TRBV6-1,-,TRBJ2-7,CASSEEVGTGSYEQYF,TGTGCCAGCAGTGAAGAGGTTGGGACAGGGTCCTACGAGCAGTACTTC
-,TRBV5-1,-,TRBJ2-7,CASSLGPGYEQYF,TGCGCCAGCAGCTTGGGCCCCGGCTACGAGCAGTACTTC
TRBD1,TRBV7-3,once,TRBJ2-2,CASSLSRDRANTGELFF,TGTGCCAGCAGCTTATCCCGGGACAGAGCGAACACCGGGGAGCTGTTTTTT